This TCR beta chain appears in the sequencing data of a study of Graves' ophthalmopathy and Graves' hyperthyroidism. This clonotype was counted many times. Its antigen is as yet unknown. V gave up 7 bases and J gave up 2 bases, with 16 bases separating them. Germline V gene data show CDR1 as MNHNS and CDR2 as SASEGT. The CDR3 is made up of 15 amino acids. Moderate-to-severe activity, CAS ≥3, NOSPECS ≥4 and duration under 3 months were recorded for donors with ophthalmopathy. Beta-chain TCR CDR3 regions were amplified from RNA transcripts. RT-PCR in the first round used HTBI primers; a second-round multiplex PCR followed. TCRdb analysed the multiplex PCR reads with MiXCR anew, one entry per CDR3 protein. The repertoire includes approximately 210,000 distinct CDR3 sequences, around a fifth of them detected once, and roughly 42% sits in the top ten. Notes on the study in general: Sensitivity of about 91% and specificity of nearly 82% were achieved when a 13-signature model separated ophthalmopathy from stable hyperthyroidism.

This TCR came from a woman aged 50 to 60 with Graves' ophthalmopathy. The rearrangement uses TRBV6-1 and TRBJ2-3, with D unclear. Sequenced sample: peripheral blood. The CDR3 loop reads CASTEPRVATDTQYF. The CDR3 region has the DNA TGTGCCAGCACCGAACCGCGCGTAGCCACAGATACGCAGTATTTT.